The 12 T cell receptor beta chains presented below share a single source sample, sequenced in a study of CD8+ T cells in alopecia areata. The treatment here: oral pan-JAK inhibitor, 5-10 mg twice daily. Following extraction, RNA underwent reverse transcription to cDNA, which served as the sequencing template. Generated by immunoSEQ multiplex PCR, the TCRdb table keeps only in-frame clones and is missing some. The repertoire consists of fewer than 250,000 clones, with about three fifths occurring once and the leading ten covering around 4%. The source material was CD4+ T cells sorted from blood, sampled at week 4, from a patient treated with tofacitinib. The receptor source for this set is a human donor with alopecia areata.

V is TRBV6-5 and J is TRBJ2-1; D may be TRBD1 (6 bases). CDR3 length equals 11 residues. V lost 6 bases to trimming and J lost 12 bases, with 12 bases between them. Per germline, CDR1 MNHEY and CDR2 SVGAGI. The chain's CDR3 is CASSHGGPQFF. CDR3 in DNA: TGTGCCAGCAGCCATGGGGGCCCGCAGTTCTTC.

The V call is TRBV6-5, the J call TRBJ2-7; D possibly corresponds to TRBD2 (6 bases). Trimming removed 5 bases from V and 3 bases from J, with 11 bases in between. In germline, CDR1 is MNHEY, CDR2 SVGAGI. CDR3 size: 13 residues. The CDR3 protein is CASSAREHYEQYF. The CDR3 nucleotides are TGTGCCAGCAGTGCCCGGGAGCACTACGAGCAGTACTTC.

The CDR3 nucleotides read TGTGCCAGCAGTTACGGGGACAGGACGGGCTACGAGCAGTACTTC. As protein: CASSYGDRTGYEQYF. This rearrangement joins TRBV6-5 to TRBJ2-7; 8 positions agree with TRBD1. The J segment lost 3 bases and the V segment lost 2 bases, leaving 6 bases of the junction unmatched. Germline CDR1 and CDR2: MNHEY and SVGAGI. This CDR3 has 15 amino acids.

The J gene is TRBJ2-7, the V gene TRBV30; D remains ambiguous. Germline loops: CDR1 GTSNPN, CDR2 SVGIG (reference sequence). V lost 0 bases, J lost 4 bases, and 16 bases lay in between. This CDR3 has 15 residues. The CDR3 DNA sequence: TGTGCCTGGAGTGTACTGGAAGGGCCGGTGTACGAGCAGTACTTC. This translates into CAWSVLEGPVYEQYF.

The rearrangement joins TRBV2 to TRBJ2-3; D is possibly TRBD1 (5 bases). V was clipped by 6 bases and J by 2 bases, with 12 bases between them. CDR1 SNHLY and CDR2 FYNNEI come from the germline V gene. This CDR3 is 14 amino acids long. The CDR3 bases are TGTGCCAGCAGATGGACACAAAACACAGATACGCAGTATTTT. It is translated as CASRWTQNTDTQYF. The full variable domain, rest sourced from reference TRBV2 and TRBJ2-3, is EPEVTQTPSHQVTQMGQEVILRCVPISNHLYFYWYRQILGQKVEFLVSFYNNEISEKSEIFDDQFSVERPDGSNFTLKIRSTKLEDSAMYFCASRWTQNTDTQYFGPGTRLTVL.

The chain uses TRBV9 and TRBJ1-6, with 9 bases aligning to TRBD1. The CDR3 extends over 18 amino acids. CDR1 SGDLS and CDR2 YYNGEE come from the germline V gene. V lost 0 bases, J lost 5 bases, and 9 bases stayed unmatched. In DNA, the CDR3 is TGTGCCAGCAGCGTAGGAGGGGCAAACAGGGGGCATAATTCACCCCTCCACTTT. Translated, it gives CASSVGGANRGHNSPLHF.

This clone came up once. The V gene is TRBV2, the J gene TRBJ2-3; TRBD2 matches at 9 bases. The germline gives CDR1 SNHLY, CDR2 FYNNEI. CDR3 size: 14 residues. J lost 6 bases, V lost 7 bases, and 8 bases had no gene match. CDR3 region: CASTPGLAGDTQYF. The DNA for the CDR3 is TGTGCCAGCACCCCGGGGCTAGCGGGGGATACGCAGTATTTT.

The chain uses TRBV7-2 and TRBJ2-1, with 14 bases matching TRBD2. The trim removed 4 bases at V and 7 bases at J, leaving 3 bases unmatched. CDR1 is SGHTA and CDR2 is FQGNSA in the germline V gene. The CDR3 has 15 amino acids. CDR3 sequence: CASSSGLAGGNEQFF. DNA of the CDR3: TGTGCCAGCAGCTCTGGACTAGCGGGGGGAAATGAGCAGTTCTTC.

The sample holds a few counts of this clone. The chain recombines TRBV7-2 with TRBJ2-3; 13 bases align to TRBD2. The germline V gene has CDR1 SGHTA and CDR2 FQGNSA. After removal of 3 bases from V and 4 bases from J, the junction contained 4 bases not matched to a gene. The CDR3 has 16 residues. The CDR3 nucleotides read TGTGCCAGCAGCTTTACTAGCGGGGGGGCCCCAGATACGCAGTATTTT. Translation: CASSFTSGGAPDTQYF.

Only a few counts were recorded for this clone. V is TRBV13 and J is TRBJ1-4; D is ambiguous. Germline loops: CDR1 PRHDT, CDR2 FYEKMQ (reference sequence). The CDR3 totals 13 residues. Trimming cost V 2 bases and J 8 bases, with 9 bases left between them. CDR3 residues: CASSLFNQEKLFF. The CDR3 coding sequence is TGTGCCAGCAGCTTATTCAACCAGGAAAAACTGTTTTTT.

Worth noting for this clone: Other nucleotide sequences from this sample produce the same CDR3. The chain is built from TRBV5-1 and TRBJ2-5; 9 nucleotides agree with TRBD1. Trimming took 1 base from V and 3 from J; bases not matched to a gene: 1. The CDR3 runs 14 residues. Germline V lookup: CDR1 SGHRS, CDR2 YFSETQ. Here the CDR3 DNA reads TGCGCCAGCAGCTTGACAGGGGGCGAAGAGACCCAGTACTTC. This translates into CASSLTGGEETQYF. The full variable domain, with the rest looked up from reference TRBV5-1 and TRBJ2-5, is KAGVTQTPRYLIKTRGQQVTLSCSPISGHRSVSWYQQTPGQGLQFLFEYFSETQRNKGNFPGRFSGRQFSNSRSEMNVSTLELGDSALYLCASSLTGGEETQYFGPGTRLLVL.

The chain is built from TRBV9 and TRBJ1-5, with 8 bases fitting TRBD1. The CDR3 consists of 16 residues. Trimming cost V 0 bases and J 2 bases; bases outside gene matches: 4. Germline lookup yields CDR1 SGDLS and CDR2 YYNGEE. The CDR3: CASSVGQGAGNQPQHF. The CDR3 DNA follows: TGTGCCAGCAGCGTAGGGCAGGGGGCAGGCAATCAGCCCCAGCATTTT.